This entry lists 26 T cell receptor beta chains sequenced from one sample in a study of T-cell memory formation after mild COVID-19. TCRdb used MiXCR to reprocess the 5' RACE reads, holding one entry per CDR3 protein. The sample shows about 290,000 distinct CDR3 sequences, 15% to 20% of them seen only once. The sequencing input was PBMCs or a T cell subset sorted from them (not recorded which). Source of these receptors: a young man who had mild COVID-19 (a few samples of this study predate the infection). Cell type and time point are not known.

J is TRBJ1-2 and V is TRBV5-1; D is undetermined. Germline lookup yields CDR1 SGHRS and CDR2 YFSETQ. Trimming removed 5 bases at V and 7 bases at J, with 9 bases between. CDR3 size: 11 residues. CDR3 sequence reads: CASRGSGGYTF. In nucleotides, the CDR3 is TGCGCCAGCAGGGGCTCGGGTGGCTACACCTTC.

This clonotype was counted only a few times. The CDR3 DNA reads as TGTGCCAGCAGTTTAGAATTCTCCTACGAGCAGTACTTC. Its translation is CASSLEFSYEQYF. The V and J genes are TRBV12-3 or TRBV12-4 and TRBJ2-7; D is unclear. Trimming removed 1 base from V and 0 bases from J, with 4 bases in between. This CDR3 is 13 amino acids long.

This CDR3 reads CASSPLNRGLNYGYTF. The CDR3 nucleotides read TGTGCCAGCTCACCTCTTAATCGAGGCCTTAACTATGGCTACACCTTC. The gene calls are TRBV18 and TRBJ1-2; no clear D gene. Germline V gene lookup returns CDR1 KGHSH and CDR2 LQKENI. The CDR3 spans 16 residues. Trimming removed 3 bases at V and 1 base at J, with 15 bases between.

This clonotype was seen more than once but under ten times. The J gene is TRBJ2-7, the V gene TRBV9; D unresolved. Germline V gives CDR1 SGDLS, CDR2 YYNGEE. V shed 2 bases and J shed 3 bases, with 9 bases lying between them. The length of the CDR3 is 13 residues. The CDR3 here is CASSVGLGYEQYF. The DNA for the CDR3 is TGTGCCAGCAGCGTCGGTTTAGGCTACGAGCAGTACTTC. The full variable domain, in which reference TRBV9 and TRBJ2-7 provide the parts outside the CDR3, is DSGVTQTPKHLITATGQRVTLRCSPRSGDLSVYWYQQSLDQGLQFLIQYYNGEERAKGNILERFSAQQFPDLHSELNLSSLELGDSALYFCASSVGLGYEQYFGPGTRLTVT.

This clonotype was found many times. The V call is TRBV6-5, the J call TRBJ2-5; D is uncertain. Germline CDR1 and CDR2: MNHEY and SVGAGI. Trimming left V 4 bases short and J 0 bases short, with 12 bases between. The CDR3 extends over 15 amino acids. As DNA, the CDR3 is TGTGCCAGCAGTTTGGCTGCGACGTACCAAGAGACCCAGTACTTC. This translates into CASSLAATYQETQYF.

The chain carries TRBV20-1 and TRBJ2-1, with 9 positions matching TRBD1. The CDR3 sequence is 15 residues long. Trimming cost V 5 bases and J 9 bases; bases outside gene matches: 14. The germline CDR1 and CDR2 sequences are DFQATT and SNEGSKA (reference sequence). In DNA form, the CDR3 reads TGCAGTGCTTCGCCGGGACAGGGAGCTCTATTTGAGCAGTTCTTC. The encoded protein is CSASPGQGALFEQFF.

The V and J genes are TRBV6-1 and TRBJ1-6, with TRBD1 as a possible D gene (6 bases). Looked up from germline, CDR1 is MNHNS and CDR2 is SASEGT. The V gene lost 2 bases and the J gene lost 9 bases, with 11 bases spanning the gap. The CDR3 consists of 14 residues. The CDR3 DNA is TGTGCCAGCAGTGAATCAGGGGAGGTTTCACCCCTCCACTTT. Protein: CASSESGEVSPLHF.

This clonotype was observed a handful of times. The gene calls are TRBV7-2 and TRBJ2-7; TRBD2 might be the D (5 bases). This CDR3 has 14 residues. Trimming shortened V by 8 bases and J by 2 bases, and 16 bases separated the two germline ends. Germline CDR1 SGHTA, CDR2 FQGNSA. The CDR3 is CASGSVDGPYEQYF. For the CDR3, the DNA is TGTGCCAGCGGGAGCGTGGACGGCCCCTACGAGCAGTACTTC.

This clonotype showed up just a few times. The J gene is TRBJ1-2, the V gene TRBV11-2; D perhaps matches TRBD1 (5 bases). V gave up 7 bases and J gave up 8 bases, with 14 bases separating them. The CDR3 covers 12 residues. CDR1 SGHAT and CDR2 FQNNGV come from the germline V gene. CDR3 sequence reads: CASTGTALGYTF. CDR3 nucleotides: TGTGCCAGCACTGGGACCGCCCTAGGCTACACCTTC.

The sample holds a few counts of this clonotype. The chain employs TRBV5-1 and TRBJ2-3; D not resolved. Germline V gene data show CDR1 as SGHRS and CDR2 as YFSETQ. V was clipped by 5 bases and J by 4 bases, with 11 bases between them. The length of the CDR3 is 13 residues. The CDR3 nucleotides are TGCGCCAGCAGTATCTTTTCCTCAGATACGCAGTATTTT. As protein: CASSIFSSDTQYF.

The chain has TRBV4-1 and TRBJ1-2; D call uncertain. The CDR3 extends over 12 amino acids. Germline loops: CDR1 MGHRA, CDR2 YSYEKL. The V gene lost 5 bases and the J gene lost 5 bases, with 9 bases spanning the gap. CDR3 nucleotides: TGCGCCAGCAGCGCCCGGGAATATGGCTACACCTTC. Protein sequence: CASSAREYGYTF.

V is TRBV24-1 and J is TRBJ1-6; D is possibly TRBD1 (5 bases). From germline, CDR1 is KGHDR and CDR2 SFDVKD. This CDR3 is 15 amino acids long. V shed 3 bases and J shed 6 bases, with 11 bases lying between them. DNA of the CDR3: TGTGCCACCAGTGATCTGGGACGGCTTAATTCACCCCTCCACTTT. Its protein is CATSDLGRLNSPLHF.

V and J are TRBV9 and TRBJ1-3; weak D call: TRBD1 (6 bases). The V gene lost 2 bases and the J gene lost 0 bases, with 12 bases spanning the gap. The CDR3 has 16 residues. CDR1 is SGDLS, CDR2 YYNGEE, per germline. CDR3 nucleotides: TGTGCCAGCAGCGTGGATGGGGGGGCCTCTGGAAACACCATATATTTT. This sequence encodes CASSVDGGASGNTIYF.

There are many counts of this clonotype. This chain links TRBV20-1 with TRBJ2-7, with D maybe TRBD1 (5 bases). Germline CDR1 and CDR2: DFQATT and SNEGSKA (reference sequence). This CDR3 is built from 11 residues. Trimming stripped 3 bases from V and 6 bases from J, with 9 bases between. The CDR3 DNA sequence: TGCAGTGCTAGGTCAGGGTTCGAGCAGTACGTC. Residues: CSARSGFEQYV.

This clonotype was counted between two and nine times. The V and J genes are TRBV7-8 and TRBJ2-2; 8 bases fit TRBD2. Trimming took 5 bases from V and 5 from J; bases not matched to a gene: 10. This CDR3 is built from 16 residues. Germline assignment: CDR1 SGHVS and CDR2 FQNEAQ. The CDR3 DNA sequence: TGTGCCAGCAGCCAGCCGGGGGGGCAGTTAACCGGGGAGCTGTTTTTT. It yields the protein CASSQPGGQLTGELFF.

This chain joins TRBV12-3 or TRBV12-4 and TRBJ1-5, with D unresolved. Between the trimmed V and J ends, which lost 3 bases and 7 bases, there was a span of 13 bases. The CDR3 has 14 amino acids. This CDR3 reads CASSLGSREQPQHF. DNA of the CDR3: TGTGCCAGCAGTTTGGGTTCCCGCGAACAGCCCCAGCATTTT.

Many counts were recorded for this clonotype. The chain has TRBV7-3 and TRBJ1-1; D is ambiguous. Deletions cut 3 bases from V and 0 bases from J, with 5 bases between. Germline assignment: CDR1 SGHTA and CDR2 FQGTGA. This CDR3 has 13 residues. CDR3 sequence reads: CASSFGMNTEAFF. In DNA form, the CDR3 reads TGTGCCAGCAGCTTTGGGATGAACACTGAAGCTTTCTTT.

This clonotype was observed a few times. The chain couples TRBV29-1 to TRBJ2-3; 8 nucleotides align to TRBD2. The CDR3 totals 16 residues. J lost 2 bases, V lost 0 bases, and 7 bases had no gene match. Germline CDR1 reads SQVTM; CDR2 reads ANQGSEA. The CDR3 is CSVEDPLGGATDTQYF. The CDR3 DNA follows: TGCAGCGTTGAAGATCCCCTCGGGGGGGCCACAGATACGCAGTATTTT.

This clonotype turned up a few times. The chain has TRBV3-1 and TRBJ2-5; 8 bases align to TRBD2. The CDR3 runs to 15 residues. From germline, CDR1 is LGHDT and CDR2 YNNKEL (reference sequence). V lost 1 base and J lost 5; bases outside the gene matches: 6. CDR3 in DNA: TGTGCCAGCAGCCAAGTACGGGGGGGCCGGGAGACCCAGTACTTC. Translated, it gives CASSQVRGGRETQYF.

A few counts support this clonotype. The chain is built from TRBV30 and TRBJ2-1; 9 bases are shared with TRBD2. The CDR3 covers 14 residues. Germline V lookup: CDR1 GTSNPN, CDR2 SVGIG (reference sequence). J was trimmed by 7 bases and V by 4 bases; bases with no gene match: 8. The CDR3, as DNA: TGTGCCTGGAACGGCGGGGGGGCTGGGAATGAGCAGTTCTTC. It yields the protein CAWNGGGAGNEQFF.

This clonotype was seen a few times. This CDR3 reads CASSLRGLWYYGYTF. DNA for the CDR3: TGTGCCAGCAGCCTCAGGGGGCTTTGGTACTATGGCTACACCTTC. The V gene is TRBV3-1, the J gene TRBJ1-2; the match to TRBD1 covers 8 bases. The V gene end was trimmed by 4 bases and the J gene end by 3 bases; junction bases not matched to a gene: 7. The CDR3 consists of 15 residues. Germline V gene sequence: CDR1 LGHDT, CDR2 YNNKEL (reference sequence). The full variable domain, with the rest looked up from reference TRBV3-1 and TRBJ1-2, is DTAVSQTPKYLVTQMGNDKSIKCEQNLGHDTMYWYKQDSKKFLKIMFSYNNKELIINETVPNRFSPKSPDKAHLNLHINSLELGDSAVYFCASSLRGLWYYGYTFGSGTRLTVV.

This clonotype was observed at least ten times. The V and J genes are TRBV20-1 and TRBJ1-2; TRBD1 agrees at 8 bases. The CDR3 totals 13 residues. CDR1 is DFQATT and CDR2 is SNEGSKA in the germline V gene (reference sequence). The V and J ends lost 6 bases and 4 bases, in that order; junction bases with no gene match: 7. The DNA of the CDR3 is TGCAGTGCCCTCAACAGGGGGGGCTATGGCTACACCTTC. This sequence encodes CSALNRGGYGYTF.

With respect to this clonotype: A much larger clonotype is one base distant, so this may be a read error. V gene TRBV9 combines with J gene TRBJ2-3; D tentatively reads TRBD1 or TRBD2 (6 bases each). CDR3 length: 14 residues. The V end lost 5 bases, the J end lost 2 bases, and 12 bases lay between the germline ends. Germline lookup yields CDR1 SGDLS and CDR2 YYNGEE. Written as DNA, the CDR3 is TGTGCCAGCAGAGTATCGGGGGCCACAGATACGCAGTATTTT. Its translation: CASRVSGATDTQYF. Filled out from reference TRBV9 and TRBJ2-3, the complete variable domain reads DSGVTQTPKHLITATGQRVTLRCSPRSGDLSVYWYQQSLDQGLQFLIQYYNGEERAKGNILERFSAQQFPDLHSELNLSSLELGDSALYFCASRVSGATDTQYFGPGTRLTVL.

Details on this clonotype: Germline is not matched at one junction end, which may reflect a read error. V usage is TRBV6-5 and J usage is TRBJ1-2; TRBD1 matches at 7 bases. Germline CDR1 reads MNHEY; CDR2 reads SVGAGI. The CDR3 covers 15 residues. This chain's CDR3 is CASSSMGQRGYGHTF. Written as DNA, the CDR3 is TGTGCCAGCAGTTCGATGGGACAGCGAGGCTATGGCCACACCTTC.

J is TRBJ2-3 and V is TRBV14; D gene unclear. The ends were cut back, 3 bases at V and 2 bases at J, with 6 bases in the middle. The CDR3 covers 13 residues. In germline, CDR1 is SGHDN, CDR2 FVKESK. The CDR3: CASSQFDTDTQYF. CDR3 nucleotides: TGTGCCAGCAGCCAGTTTGACACAGATACGCAGTATTTT.

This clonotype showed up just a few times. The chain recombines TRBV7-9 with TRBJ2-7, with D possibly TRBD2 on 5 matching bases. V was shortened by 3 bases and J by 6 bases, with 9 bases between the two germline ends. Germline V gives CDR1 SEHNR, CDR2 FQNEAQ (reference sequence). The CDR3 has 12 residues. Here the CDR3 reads CASSFEGGEQYF. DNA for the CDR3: TGTGCCAGCAGCTTTGAGGGTGGCGAGCAGTACTTC.